Below are 2 T cell receptor beta chains sequenced from a single sample in a study of tumor-infiltrating lymphocytes in primary liver carcinoma. Unsorted whole blood supplied the RNA, and germline DNA was extracted too. A constant-region primer primed TCR beta cDNA synthesis from roughly 500 ng of total RNA. Libraries covering TCR beta were generated through three nested multiplex PCR rounds (using a slightly modified ARM-PCR). TRBV1-TRBV30 forward primers paired with a C-beta reverse primer drove the first two PCR rounds, about 9 cycles each. TCRdb itself ran the multiplex PCR reads through MiXCR, one entry per CDR3 protein. This sample yields approximately 310,000 distinct CDR3 sequences, of which approximately 60% are seen a single time; 9% belongs to the top ten. Sequencing was done on a sample of peripheral blood. The source is a man aged 40-50 years with primary liver carcinoma and hepatitis B virus infection.

In this sample, this clonotype turned up many times. This chain links TRBV12-3 or TRBV12-4 with TRBJ2-3, with D perhaps TRBD2 (6 bases). The CDR3 runs to 15 residues. The V end was cut by 2 bases, the J end by 5 bases, with 14 bases between. The CDR3 region has the DNA TGTGCCAGCAGTTTAAGCGGGCTAGACCAAGATACGCAGTATTTT. Translated: CASSLSGLDQDTQYF.

Notes on this clonotype: This may stem from a read error, because a much larger clone lies one nucleotide away. V is TRBV12-3 or TRBV12-4 and J is TRBJ2-2; D ambiguous. This CDR3 contains 15 residues. The germline V and J ends were trimmed by 7 bases and 6 bases, with 18 bases remaining between them. CDR3 nucleotides: TGTGCCAGCAAAGGAGCGAGAGGTGGTCCCGGGGAGCTGTTTTTT. Translated: CASKGARGGPGELFF.